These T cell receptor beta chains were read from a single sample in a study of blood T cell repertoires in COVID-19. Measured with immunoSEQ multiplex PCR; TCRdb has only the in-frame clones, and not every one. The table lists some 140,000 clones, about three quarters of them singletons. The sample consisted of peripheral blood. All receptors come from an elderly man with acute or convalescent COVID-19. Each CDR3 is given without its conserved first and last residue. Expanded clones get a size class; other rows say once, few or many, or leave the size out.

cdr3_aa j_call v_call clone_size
ASTPGGQGTDTQY TRBJ2-3 TRBV7-6 -
ASSPSGDKLF TRBJ1-4 TRBV18 -
ASSLPSNSEQY TRBJ2-7 TRBV11-3 few
ASSLISMNTEAF TRBJ1-1 TRBV7-9 -
AIGTSGGAEQY TRBJ2-7 TRBV10-3 -
ASSRTGGSNQPQH TRBJ1-5 TRBV10-2 -
ASSPKGGRTGELF TRBJ2-2 TRBV11-3 -
ASSLSTNNPGNTIY TRBJ1-3 TRBV5-1 -
ASSPGGSSYNEQF TRBJ2-1 TRBV18 -
ASSPQPGEGYGYT TRBJ1-2 TRBV9 -